The T cell receptor beta chain under discussion was sequenced for a study of blood T cell repertoires in COVID-19. About the research overall: Some COVID-19 samples were acute and others convalescent; all came from the United States, Italy and Spain.

This clone was picked up one time. The junction had 9 bases not matched to a gene; V was cut back by 2 bases and J by 9 bases. The CDR3 runs to 14 residues. The germline V gene has CDR1 SGHKS and CDR2 YYEKEE (reference sequence). As originally analysed: Estimates of nucleated cell counts were drawn from the amplification of reference gene primers. Generated by immunoSEQ multiplex PCR, the TCRdb table keeps only in-frame clones and is missing some. V, J and clone size reflect that table, while D and trimming were determined from the DNA. The table lists about 200,000 clones, around 90% of them singletons.

The V gene is TRBV5-5, the J gene TRBJ2-7; 9 bases map to TRBD1. Sequencing used peripheral blood. The sequence came from a man aged 40-49 years with acute or convalescent COVID-19. The CDR3 region is CASSFPGQGVGQYF. The CDR3, as DNA: TGTGCCAGCAGCTTTCCGGGACAGGGTGTGGGGCAGTACTTC. Together with reference TRBV5-5 and TRBJ2-7, the CDR3 gives the full variable domain: DAGVTQSPTHLIKTRGQQVTLRCSPISGHKSVSWYQQVLGQGPQFIFQYYEKEERGRGNFPDRFSARQFPNYSSELNVNALLLGDSALYLCASSFPGQGVGQYFGPGTRLTVT.